This T cell receptor (beta chain) was profiled in a study of pediatric ulcerative colitis. Turning to this clone: The antigen remains undetermined.

General observations from the study: This repertoire reflects total lymphocytes rather than subpopulations like regulatory T cells. Clonal expansions reduced rectal repertoire diversity in acute severe colitis.

The V end was cut by 0 bases, the J end by 5 bases, with 2 bases between. Germline V gene sequence: CDR1 SGHRS, CDR2 YFSETQ. This CDR3 is built from 11 residues. TCRdb's copy holds only in-frame clones and misses some; the assay was immunoSEQ multiplex PCR. This sample has 55,000 to 75,000 clones, with less than 90% found just once. The sample taken for sequencing was blood. V and J are TRBV5-1 and TRBJ2-5; D is unclear. This TCR was sampled from a boy younger than 18 with severe ulcerative colitis. CDR3 loop: CASSLEETQYF. In nucleotides, the CDR3 is TGCGCCAGCAGCTTGGAGGAGACCCAGTACTTC.